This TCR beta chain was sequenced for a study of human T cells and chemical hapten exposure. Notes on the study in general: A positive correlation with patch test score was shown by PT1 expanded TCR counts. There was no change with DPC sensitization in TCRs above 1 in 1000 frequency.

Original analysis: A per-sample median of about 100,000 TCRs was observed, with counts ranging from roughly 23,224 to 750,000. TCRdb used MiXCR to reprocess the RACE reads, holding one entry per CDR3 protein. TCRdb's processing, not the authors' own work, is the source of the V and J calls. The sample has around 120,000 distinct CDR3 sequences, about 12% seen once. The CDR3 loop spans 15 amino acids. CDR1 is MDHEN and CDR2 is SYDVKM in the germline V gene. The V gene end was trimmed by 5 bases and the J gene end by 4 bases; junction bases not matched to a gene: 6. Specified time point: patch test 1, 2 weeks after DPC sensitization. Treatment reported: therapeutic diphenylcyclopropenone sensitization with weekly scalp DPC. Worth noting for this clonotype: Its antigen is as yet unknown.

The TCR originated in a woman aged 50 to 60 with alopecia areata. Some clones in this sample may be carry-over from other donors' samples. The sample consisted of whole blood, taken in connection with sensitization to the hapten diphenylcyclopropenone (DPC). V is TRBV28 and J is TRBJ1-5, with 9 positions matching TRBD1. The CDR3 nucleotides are TGTGCCAGCAGTATCCCCGGGACAGGGAATCAGCCCCAGCATTTT. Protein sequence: CASSIPGTGNQPQHF. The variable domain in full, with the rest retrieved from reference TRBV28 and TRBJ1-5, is DVKVTQSSRYLVKRTGEKVFLECVQDMDHENMFWYRQDPGLGLRLIYFSYDVKMKEKGDIPEGYSVSREKKERFSLILESASTNQTSMYLCASSIPGTGNQPQHFGDGTRLSIL.